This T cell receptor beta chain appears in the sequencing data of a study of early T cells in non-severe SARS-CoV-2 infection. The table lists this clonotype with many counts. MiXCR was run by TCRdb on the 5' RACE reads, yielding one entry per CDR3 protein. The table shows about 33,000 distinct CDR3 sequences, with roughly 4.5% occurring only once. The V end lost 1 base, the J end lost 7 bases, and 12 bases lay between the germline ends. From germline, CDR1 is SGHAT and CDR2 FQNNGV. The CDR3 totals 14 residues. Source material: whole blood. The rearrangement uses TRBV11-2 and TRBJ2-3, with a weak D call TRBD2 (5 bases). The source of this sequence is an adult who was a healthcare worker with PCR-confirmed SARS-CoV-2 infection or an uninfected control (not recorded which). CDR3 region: CASSLAIGKYTQYF. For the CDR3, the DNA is TGTGCCAGCAGCTTAGCGATCGGGAAGTATACGCAGTATTTT.